Listed below are T cell receptor beta chains from one sample, sequenced in a study of identifying expanded T cells in peripheral blood. The assay was immunoSEQ multiplex PCR, and TCRdb's table has in-frame clones only and misses some. The table includes 100,000 to 150,000 clones, more than 75% detected once. The sample taken for sequencing was blood. The receptors come from a person aged 18 to 75 in good health. The CDR3 runs from the conserved cysteine through the conserved F or W. Each record gives: D gene, clone size, V gene, J gene, CDR3 length, CDR3 protein, CDR3 DNA. A D gene is named only where the DNA matches it firmly. The size entry is marked missing in some rows and otherwise reads once, few, many or a size class.

D: TRBD1
size: NA
V: TRBV6-1
J: TRBJ1-5
length: 16
CDR3: CASSERDRGGGQPQHF
DNA: TGTGCCAGCAGTGAAAGGGACAGGGGAGGCGGTCAGCCCCAGCATTTT

D: NA
size: NA
V: TRBV5-6
J: TRBJ2-5
length: 14
CDR3: CASSSQGSDETQYF
DNA: TGTGCCAGCAGCTCCCAGGGGTCTGATGAGACCCAGTACTTC

D: NA
size: NA
V: TRBV19
J: TRBJ2-1
length: 13
CDR3: CASSEYSSNEQFF
DNA: TGTGCCAGTAGTGAGTACAGCAGCAATGAGCAGTTCTTC

D: NA
size: NA
V: TRBV30
J: TRBJ1-1
length: 13
CDR3: CAWSVSKGTEAFF
DNA: TGTGCCTGGAGTGTTTCCAAGGGCACTGAAGCTTTCTTT

D: TRBD1
size: NA
V: TRBV15
J: TRBJ2-2
length: 14
CDR3: CATSGQGATGELFF
DNA: TGTGCCACTTCCGGACAGGGGGCCACCGGGGAGCTGTTTTTT

D: NA
size: once
V: TRBV25-1
J: TRBJ1-5
length: 12
CDR3: CASSLRDQPQHF
DNA: TGTGCCAGCTCCTTACGGGATCAGCCCCAGCATTTT

D: TRBD1
size: NA
V: TRBV7-9
J: TRBJ1-5
length: 14
CDR3: CASSLGQGGQPQHF
DNA: TGTGCCAGCAGCTTGGGACAGGGAGGCCAGCCCCAGCATTTT

D: NA
size: NA
V: TRBV30
J: TRBJ2-1
length: 13
CDR3: CAWTRDRYNEQFF
DNA: TGTGCCTGGACTCGGGACCGATACAATGAGCAGTTCTTC

D: NA
size: few
V: TRBV7-9
J: TRBJ1-2
length: 13
CDR3: CASSLLSGYGYTF
DNA: TGTGCCAGCAGCTTACTGTCAGGCTATGGCTACACCTTC

D: NA
size: NA
V: TRBV9
J: TRBJ1-1
length: 13
CDR3: CASSAQGYTEAFF
DNA: TGTGCCAGCAGCGCTCAGGGGTACACTGAAGCTTTCTTT